These 16 T cell receptor beta chains were sequenced from one sample in a study of cytomegalovirus exposure and HLA in healthy donors. The PCR made use of 60 Vbeta and 13 Jbeta primers. Assay: immunoSEQ multiplex PCR; the TCRdb copy retains only in-frame clones and omits some. Here the sample spans 150,000 or so clones, around 84% being singletons. Specimen: PBMCs. The origin of the receptors is a man aged 18 to 29 in good health and CMV-seronegative.

The chain recombines TRBV5-8 with TRBJ1-1, with D possibly matching TRBD1 (5 bases). V was trimmed by 1 base and J by 5 bases, leaving 9 bases between them. This CDR3 region has 13 residues. Germline-derived CDR1 and CDR2 are SGHTS and YDEGEE. DNA for the CDR3: TGTGCCAGCAGCTTGTCCAGGGTAACTGAAGCTTTCTTT. Translating gives CASSLSRVTEAFF.

The chain couples TRBV28 to TRBJ2-7, with D possibly being TRBD2 (5 bases). The CDR3 loop spans 13 amino acids. CDR1 and CDR2 from the germline V gene are MDHEN and SYDVKM. Deletions cut 5 bases from V and 4 bases from J, with 12 bases between. DNA for the CDR3: TGTGCCAGCAGTGATGGGAGTCGGTACGAGCAGTACTTC. Residues: CASSDGSRYEQYF.

The count of this clone is one. The chain carries TRBV5-5 and TRBJ1-2; the D is unclear. The CDR3 contains 13 residues. V lost 4 bases and J 0 bases, leaving 7 bases between the germline ends. Germline lookup yields CDR1 SGHKS and CDR2 YYEKEE (reference sequence). CDR3 in DNA: TGTGCCAGCAGCCAACAGTCTAACTATGGCTACACCTTC. Translation: CASSQQSNYGYTF. Looking up the rest from reference TRBV5-5 and TRBJ1-2 gives the full variable domain: DAGVTQSPTHLIKTRGQQVTLRCSPISGHKSVSWYQQVLGQGPQFIFQYYEKEERGRGNFPDRFSARQFPNYSSELNVNALLLGDSALYLCASSQQSNYGYTFGSGTRLTVV.

Here the CDR3 DNA reads TGCGCCAGCACCCCCGGGTCGACAGATACGCAGTATTTT. This translates into CASTPGSTDTQYF. The chain links TRBV5-1 to TRBJ2-3; no clear D. Germline-derived CDR1 and CDR2 are SGHRS and YFSETQ. Trimming cost V 6 bases and J 3 bases, with 11 bases left between them. The CDR3 consists of 13 residues.

The V and J genes are TRBV19 and TRBJ2-7; weak D call: TRBD2 (6 bases). From germline, CDR1 is LNHDA and CDR2 SQIVND (reference sequence). The CDR3 is 14 residues long. The V end lost 6 bases, the J end lost 3 bases, and 15 bases lay between the germline ends. CDR3 amino acids: CASSPGLLNYEQYF. The CDR3, as DNA: TGTGCCAGTAGCCCGGGACTCCTTAACTACGAGCAGTACTTC.

This clone was counted only a few times. The V gene is TRBV6-1, the J gene TRBJ2-3; 8 nucleotides agree with TRBD2. Losses at the gene ends were 4 bases for V and 3 bases for J; bases not matched to a gene: 6. Germline values: CDR1 MNHNS, CDR2 SASEGT. The CDR3 covers 15 residues. The CDR3 DNA sequence: TGTGCCAGCAGTGCCCCGGGGGGGCGGACAGATACGCAGTATTTT. This codes for CASSAPGGRTDTQYF.

V gene TRBV28 combines with J gene TRBJ2-7; D may be TRBD1 (5 bases). Looked up from germline, CDR1 is MDHEN and CDR2 is SYDVKM. There are 11 residues in the CDR3. V lost 4 bases and J 8 bases, leaving 9 bases between the germline ends. The CDR3 region is CASSWGLKQYF. In DNA form, the CDR3 reads TGTGCCAGCAGTTGGGGCCTCAAGCAGTACTTC.

This chain joins TRBV28 and TRBJ1-5; the D is unclear. With 7 bases removed from V and 2 bases from J, the gap between germline ends came to 9 bases. This CDR3 region has 13 residues. CDR1 is MDHEN and CDR2 is SYDVKM in the germline V gene. CDR3 nucleotides: TGTGCCAGCAAGCAGGCTGGCAATCAGCCCCAGCATTTT. Protein: CASKQAGNQPQHF.

V is TRBV18 and J is TRBJ2-5; TRBD2 is a possible D gene (6 bases). Trimming stripped 3 bases from V and 4 bases from J, with 6 bases between. The CDR3 is 12 residues long. Germline loops: CDR1 KGHSH, CDR2 LQKENI. CDR3 region: CASSPGGETQYF. CDR3 in DNA: TGTGCCAGCTCACCCGGGGGAGAGACCCAGTACTTC. The whole variable domain, filled in from reference TRBV18 and TRBJ2-5, reads NAGVMQNPRHLVRRRGQEARLRCSPMKGHSHVYWYRQLPEEGLKFMVYLQKENIIDESGMPKERFSAEFPKEGPSILRIQQVVRGDSAAYFCASSPGGETQYFGPGTRLLVL.

This clone was seen just once. This chain uses TRBV5-4 with TRBJ2-1; 7 nucleotides match TRBD1. The CDR3 runs 12 residues. V gave up 5 bases and J gave up 10 bases; unmatched junction bases: 6. Germline lookup yields CDR1 SGHNT and CDR2 YYREEE (reference sequence). CDR3 nucleotide sequence: TGTGCCAGCAGTCAGGACAGGTCGGAGCAGTTCTTC. Encoded protein: CASSQDRSEQFF.

This clone was counted between two and nine times. The V and J genes are TRBV4-1 and TRBJ1-2; 10 bases line up with TRBD1. Trimming removed 4 bases from V and 5 bases from J; junction bases left unmatched: 7. Germline lookup yields CDR1 MGHRA and CDR2 YSYEKL. The CDR3 is made up of 15 amino acids. The DNA for the CDR3 is TGCGCCAGCAGCCCCCGACAGGGGGCCTCGTATGGCTACACCTTC. Amino acids: CASSPRQGASYGYTF.

The genes are TRBV7-9 and TRBJ1-1; 8 nucleotides agree with TRBD1. V lost 6 bases to trimming and J lost 3 bases; unmatched junction nucleotides: 6. The CDR3 is made up of 14 amino acids. Germline CDR1 reads SEHNR; CDR2 reads FQNEAQ (reference sequence). CDR3 sequence reads: CASRLQGEDTEAFF. CDR3 sequence (DNA): TGTGCCAGCAGGCTACAGGGGGAAGACACTGAAGCTTTCTTT.

The chain recombines TRBV7-8 with TRBJ2-3, with 12 bases identical to TRBD2. With 5 bases clipped from V and 0 bases from J, the junction kept 3 bases outside the gene matches. This CDR3 has 16 amino acids. CDR1 and CDR2 (germline): SGHVS, FQNEAQ. DNA for the CDR3: TGTGCCAGCAGCGCCGGACTAGCGGGGAGCACAGATACGCAGTATTTT. Translation gives CASSAGLAGSTDTQYF.

CDR3 DNA: TGCGCCAGCAGCCAAGATATAGCGGGGGAGACCCAGTACTTC. Protein: CASSQDIAGETQYF. This chain joins TRBV4-1 and TRBJ2-5; TRBD2 agrees at 8 bases. With V trimmed by 0 bases and J by 5 bases, 2 bases remained unmatched. CDR3 size: 14 residues. Per germline, CDR1 MGHRA and CDR2 YSYEKL.

This clone was found a few times. The V call is TRBV5-6, the J call TRBJ2-1, with D possibly being TRBD1 (5 bases). This CDR3 region has 14 residues. CDR1 SGHDT and CDR2 YYEEEE come from the germline V gene. V lost 0 bases, J lost 7 bases, and 11 bases lay in between. In DNA form, the CDR3 reads TGTGCCAGCAGCTTGGGGCAGGGCCGGAATGAGCAGTTCTTC. Translated, it gives CASSLGQGRNEQFF. The whole variable domain, remainder taken from reference TRBV5-6 and TRBJ2-1, is DAGVTQSPTHLIKTRGQQVTLRCSPKSGHDTVSWYQQALGQGPQFIFQYYEEEERQRGNFPDRFSGHQFPNYSSELNVNALLLGDSALYLCASSLGQGRNEQFFGPGTRLTVL.

This clone is a singleton in its sample. V is TRBV7-3 and J is TRBJ2-1, with TRBD2 matching 10 bases. CDR3 length: 13 residues. CDR1 is SGHTA and CDR2 is FQGTGA in the germline V gene. The ends lost 5 bases at V and 13 bases at J; junction bases unmatched: 8. The CDR3 nucleotides read TGTGCCAGCAGCCCATCAAGCGGGAGGGCCCAGTTCTTC. Its protein product is CASSPSSGRAQFF. The whole variable domain, filled in from reference TRBV7-3 and TRBJ2-1, reads GAGVSQTPSNKVTEKGKYVELRCDPISGHTALYWYRQSLGQGPEFLIYFQGTGAADDSGLPNDRFFAVRPEGSVSTLKIQRTERGDSAVYLCASSPSSGRAQFFGPGTRLTVL.